These T cell receptor beta chains were read from a single sample in a study of blood T cell repertoires in COVID-19. Only in-frame clones appear in the TCRdb table, and some are missing; sequencing was by immunoSEQ multiplex PCR. The sample lists tens of thousands of clones; under 90% were seen once. Sequenced input: peripheral blood. These TCRs come from a man in his sixties with COVID-19, enrolled during active disease. The CDR3 runs from the conserved cysteine through the conserved F or W. The order of the fields is V gene, clone size, J gene, D gene, CDR3 protein, CDR3 DNA. D genes are given only for firm matches. Not all rows give a size; the values are once, few, many and, for expanded clones, a class.

V: TRBV5-1
size: few
J: TRBJ2-5
D: TRBD2
CDR3: CASSYTSGGQETQYF
DNA: TGCGCCAGCAGCTATACTAGCGGGGGGCAAGAGACCCAGTACTTC

V: TRBV28
size: few
J: TRBJ1-1
D: TRBD1
CDR3: CASSLWTGPDRVAFF
DNA: TGTGCCAGCAGTTTATGGACAGGGCCCGACCGGGTAGCTTTCTTT

V: TRBV19
size: .
J: TRBJ1-5
D: .
CDR3: CASSIRTGGSNQPQHF
DNA: TGTGCCAGTAGTATTCGGACCGGGGGAAGCAATCAGCCCCAGCATTTT

V: TRBV29-1
size: .
J: TRBJ2-5
D: .
CDR3: CSARGGVQETQYF
DNA: TGCAGCGCCAGGGGTGGGGTCCAAGAGACCCAGTACTTC

V: TRBV18
size: .
J: TRBJ1-2
D: .
CDR3: CASSPRTEDGYTF
DNA: TGTGCCAGCTCACCCCGCACGGAGGATGGCTACACCTTC

V: TRBV6-5
size: .
J: TRBJ1-6
D: .
CDR3: CASSYDFSTYNSPLHF
DNA: TGTGCCAGCAGTTACGACTTCTCTACTTATAATTCACCCCTCCACTTT

V: TRBV6-5
size: .
J: TRBJ1-2
D: .
CDR3: CASSYWESGGYTF
DNA: TGTGCCAGCAGTTACTGGGAATCGGGGGGCTACACCTTC

V: TRBV6-5
size: .
J: TRBJ2-1
D: .
CDR3: CASSPDRLTYNEQFF
DNA: TGTGCCAGCAGCCCCGACAGGTTAACTTACAATGAGCAGTTCTTC

V: TRBV6-6
size: medium-sized
J: TRBJ1-2
D: .
CDR3: CASSLQIYGYTF
DNA: TGTGCCAGCAGTCTTCAAATCTATGGCTACACCTTC

V: TRBV7-3
size: .
J: TRBJ2-5
D: TRBD1
CDR3: CASSYGQGETQYF
DNA: TGTGCCAGCAGCTATGGACAGGGGGAGACCCAGTACTTC

V: TRBV6-5
size: .
J: TRBJ1-1
D: TRBD1
CDR3: CASSLDRGRGTEAFF
DNA: TGTGCCAGCAGTTTGGACAGGGGAAGGGGCACTGAAGCTTTCTTT

V: TRBV4-1
size: .
J: TRBJ2-7
D: .
CDR3: CASSQAVGLGSEQYF
DNA: TGCGCCAGCAGCCAAGCTGTGGGGCTGGGCTCCGAGCAGTACTTC

V: TRBV12-5
size: .
J: TRBJ2-7
D: .
CDR3: CASGLERSGAEQYF
DNA: TGTGCTAGTGGTTTGGAACGATCAGGGGCCGAGCAGTACTTC

V: TRBV29-1
size: .
J: TRBJ2-1
D: .
CDR3: CSVDLGPALKQFF
DNA: TGCAGCGTTGACCTGGGGCCGGCCTTGAAACAGTTCTTC

V: TRBV19
size: .
J: TRBJ1-2
D: .
CDR3: CASKDTHYGYTF
DNA: TGTGCCAGTAAGGACACGCACTATGGCTACACCTTC

V: TRBV11-2
size: .
J: TRBJ1-4
D: .
CDR3: CASSLEPTGEKLFF
DNA: TGTGCCAGCAGCTTAGAGCCTACGGGGGAAAAACTGTTTTTT

V: TRBV6-5
size: .
J: TRBJ1-2
D: .
CDR3: CASSYSPGYGYTF
DNA: TGTGCCAGCAGTTACTCGCCAGGCTATGGCTACACCTTC

V: TRBV11-2
size: .
J: TRBJ2-7
D: TRBD2
CDR3: CASSSTVMASGSYEQYF
DNA: TGTGCCAGCAGCTCTACAGTGATGGCTAGCGGATCCTACGAGCAGTACTTC

V: TRBV7-2
size: .
J: TRBJ1-1
D: .
CDR3: CASSLGGGAFF
DNA: TGTGCCAGCAGCTTGGGGGGTGGAGCTTTCTTT

V: TRBV7-9
size: .
J: TRBJ2-7
D: TRBD2
CDR3: CASSLTSGSSYEQYF
DNA: TGTGCCAGCAGTCTGACTAGCGGGAGCTCCTACGAGCAGTACTTC

V: TRBV29-1
size: .
J: TRBJ1-2
D: .
CDR3: CSVDSYGYTF
DNA: TGCAGCGTTGACAGCTATGGCTACACCTTC

V: TRBV11-3
size: .
J: TRBJ1-4
D: TRBD1
CDR3: CASSSNRGPGEKLFF
DNA: TGTGCCAGCAGCTCAAACAGGGGGCCAGGTGAAAAACTGTTTTTT

V: TRBV27
size: .
J: TRBJ1-3
D: .
CDR3: CASRAGGARGNTIYF
DNA: TGTGCCAGCAGGGCCGGGGGGGCGCGCGGAAACACCATATATTTT

V: TRBV7-6
size: .
J: TRBJ2-1
D: TRBD2
CDR3: CASSSTSGGYNEQFF
DNA: TGTGCCAGCAGCTCGACTAGCGGGGGATACAATGAGCAGTTCTTC

V: TRBV12-3/TRBV12-4
size: .
J: TRBJ2-7
D: .
CDR3: CASSFGSYEQYF
DNA: TGTGCCAGCAGTTTCGGCTCCTACGAGCAGTACTTC

V: TRBV2
size: .
J: TRBJ1-5
D: .
CDR3: CASSADSQPQHF
DNA: TGCGCCAGCAGTGCCGACAGTCAGCCCCAGCATTTT

V: TRBV18
size: .
J: TRBJ2-2
D: .
CDR3: CASSPVVTVSTGELFF
DNA: TGTGCCAGCTCACCGGTAGTAACAGTGAGCACCGGGGAGCTGTTTTTT

V: TRBV3-1/TRBV3-2
size: .
J: TRBJ2-7
D: .
CDR3: CASSHLGDEQYF
DNA: TGTGCCAGCAGCCATCTAGGCGACGAGCAGTACTTC

V: TRBV3-1/TRBV3-2
size: .
J: TRBJ2-5
D: TRBD2
CDR3: CASSLFHPGLATLQETQYF
DNA: TGTGCCAGCAGCCTATTCCATCCGGGACTAGCTACACTCCAAGAGACCCAGTACTTC

V: TRBV30
size: .
J: TRBJ1-4
D: .
CDR3: CAWTTGSGGVGEKLFF
DNA: TGTGCCTGGACCACTGGGTCGGGGGGGGTAGGAGAAAAACTGTTTTTT

V: TRBV5-1
size: .
J: TRBJ2-3
D: TRBD1
CDR3: CASSLWDSSSTDTQYF
DNA: TGCGCCAGCAGCCTCTGGGACAGTTCTAGCACAGATACGCAGTATTTT

V: TRBV7-9
size: once
J: TRBJ1-6
D: .
CDR3: CASSLGGPRPSLHF
DNA: TGTGCCAGCAGCTTAGGGGGGCCGAGACCATCCCTCCACTTT

V: TRBV5-1
size: .
J: TRBJ1-4
D: TRBD1
CDR3: CASSPGQGTFNEKLFF
DNA: TGCGCCAGCAGCCCGGGACAGGGGACCTTTAATGAAAAACTGTTTTTT

V: TRBV18
size: once
J: TRBJ2-7
D: TRBD2
CDR3: CASSLTSGSGFEQYF
DNA: TGTGCCAGCTCCCTGACTAGCGGGAGTGGTTTTGAGCAGTACTTC

V: TRBV29-1
size: .
J: TRBJ2-7
D: TRBD1
CDR3: CSVDRRDRDGRYEQYF
DNA: TGCAGCGTTGATCGCAGGGACAGGGACGGTCGCTACGAGCAGTACTTC

V: TRBV18
size: once
J: TRBJ1-1
D: TRBD1
CDR3: CASSPFPNRGLNTEAFF
DNA: TGTGCCAGCTCACCCTTCCCCAACAGGGGCCTGAACACTGAAGCTTTCTTT

V: TRBV4-3
size: once
J: TRBJ2-3
D: .
CDR3: CASSQDLPDTDTQYF
DNA: TGCGCCAGCAGCCAAGATCTCCCAGACACAGATACGCAGTATTTT

V: TRBV27
size: .
J: TRBJ2-3
D: .
CDR3: CASIRLSPSTDTRYF
DNA: TGTGCCAGCATCCGGTTGTCCCCTAGCACAGATACGCGGTATTTT

V: TRBV2
size: .
J: TRBJ1-1
D: TRBD1
CDR3: CASSQKRTGGTEAFF
DNA: TGTGCCAGCAGCCAGAAACGGACAGGGGGCACTGAAGCTTTCTTT

V: TRBV5-1
size: .
J: TRBJ1-1
D: .
CDR3: CASSRDRFEAFF
DNA: TGCGCCAGCAGCCGGGATCGATTTGAAGCTTTCTTT

V: TRBV9
size: few
J: TRBJ1-5
D: .
CDR3: CASSGQGGNQPQHF
DNA: TGTGCCAGCTCCGGGCAGGGCGGCAATCAGCCCCAGCATTTT

V: TRBV10-2
size: .
J: TRBJ1-5
D: TRBD1
CDR3: CASSDRDRGDNQPQHF
DNA: TGCGCCAGCAGCGACCGCGACAGGGGTGACAATCAGCCCCAGCATTTT

V: TRBV30
size: few
J: TRBJ1-2
D: TRBD1
CDR3: CAWSDRGRGGYTF
DNA: TGTGCCTGGAGTGACAGGGGGAGAGGGGGCTACACCTTC

V: TRBV10-3
size: .
J: TRBJ2-1
D: TRBD2
CDR3: CAISELGTNLNNEQFF
DNA: TGTGCCATCAGTGAATTAGGGACTAACCTCAACAATGAGCAGTTCTTC

V: TRBV3-1/TRBV3-2
size: .
J: TRBJ2-7
D: TRBD2
CDR3: CASSQGPGLAGIYEQYF
DNA: TGTGCCAGCAGCCAAGGCCCAGGACTAGCGGGAATCTACGAGCAGTACTTC

V: TRBV5-6
size: .
J: TRBJ2-2
D: TRBD1
CDR3: CASIILGQGDSGELFF
DNA: TGTGCCAGCATCATACTCGGACAGGGTGATTCCGGGGAGCTGTTTTTT

V: TRBV10-3
size: .
J: TRBJ1-1
D: .
CDR3: CAISESRGGTGTEAFF
DNA: TGTGCCATCAGTGAGTCTAGGGGGGGGACGGGGACTGAAGCTTTCTTT